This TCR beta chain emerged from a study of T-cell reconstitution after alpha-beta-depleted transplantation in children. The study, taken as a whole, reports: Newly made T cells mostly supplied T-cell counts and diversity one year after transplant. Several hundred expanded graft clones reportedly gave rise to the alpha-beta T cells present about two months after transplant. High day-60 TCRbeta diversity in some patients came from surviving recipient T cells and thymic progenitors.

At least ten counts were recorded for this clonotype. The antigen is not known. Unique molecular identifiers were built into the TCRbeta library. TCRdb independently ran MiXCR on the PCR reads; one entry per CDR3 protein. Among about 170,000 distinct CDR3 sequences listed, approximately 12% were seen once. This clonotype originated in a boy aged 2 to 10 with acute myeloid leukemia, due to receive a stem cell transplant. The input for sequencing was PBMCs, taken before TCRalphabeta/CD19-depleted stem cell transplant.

CDR3 region: CASSHVGGFHNEQFF. The CDR3 DNA is TGCGCCAGCAGCCACGTGGGGGGCTTTCACAATGAGCAGTTCTTC. The chain recombines TRBV4-1 with TRBJ2-1; either TRBD1 or TRBD2 may fit D (6 bases each). The ends were cut back, 3 bases at V and 5 bases at J, with 14 bases in the middle. The germline V gene encodes CDR1 MGHRA and CDR2 YSYEKL. The CDR3 is made up of 15 amino acids.